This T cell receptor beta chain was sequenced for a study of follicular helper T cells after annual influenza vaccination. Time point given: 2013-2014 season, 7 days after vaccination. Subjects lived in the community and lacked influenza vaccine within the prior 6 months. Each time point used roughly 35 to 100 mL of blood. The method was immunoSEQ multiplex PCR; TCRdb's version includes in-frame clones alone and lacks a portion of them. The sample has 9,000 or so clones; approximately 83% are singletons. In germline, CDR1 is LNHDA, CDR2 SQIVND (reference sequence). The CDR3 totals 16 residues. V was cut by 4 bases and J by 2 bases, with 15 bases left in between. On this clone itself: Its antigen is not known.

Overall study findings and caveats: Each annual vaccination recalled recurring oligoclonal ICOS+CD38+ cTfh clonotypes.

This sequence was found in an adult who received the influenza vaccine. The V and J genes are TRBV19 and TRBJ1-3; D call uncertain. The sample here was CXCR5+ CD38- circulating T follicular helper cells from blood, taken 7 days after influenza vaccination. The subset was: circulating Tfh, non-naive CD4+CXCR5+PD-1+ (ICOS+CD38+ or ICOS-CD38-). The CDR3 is CASSTRLDLTGNTIYF. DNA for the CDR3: TGTGCCAGTAGTACAAGATTAGACCTGACTGGAAACACCATATATTTT.